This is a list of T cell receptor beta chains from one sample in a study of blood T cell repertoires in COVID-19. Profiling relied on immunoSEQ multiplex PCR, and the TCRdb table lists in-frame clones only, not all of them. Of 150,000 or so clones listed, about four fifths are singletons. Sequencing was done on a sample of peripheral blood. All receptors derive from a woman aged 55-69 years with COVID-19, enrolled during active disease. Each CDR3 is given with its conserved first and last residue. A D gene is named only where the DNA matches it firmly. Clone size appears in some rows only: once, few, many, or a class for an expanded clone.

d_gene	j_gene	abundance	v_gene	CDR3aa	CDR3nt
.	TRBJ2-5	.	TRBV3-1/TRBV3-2	CASSHGETQYF	TGTGCCAGCAGCCACGGAGAGACCCAGTACTTC
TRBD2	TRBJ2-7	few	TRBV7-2	CASSLLAGNSYEQYF	TGTGCCAGCAGCCTTTTAGCGGGGAACTCCTACGAGCAGTACTTC
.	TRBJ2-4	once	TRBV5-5	CASSPIGGAAKNIQYF	TGTGCCAGCAGCCCCATCGGGGGAGCGGCCAAAAACATTCAGTACTTC
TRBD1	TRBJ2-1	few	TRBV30	CAWSVPTGSIPCSYNEQFF	TGTGCCTGGAGTGTACCGACAGGGTCTATCCCTTGCTCCTACAATGAGCAGTTCTTC
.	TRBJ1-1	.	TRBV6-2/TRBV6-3	CASSYASTEAFF	TGTGCCAGCAGTTATGCGTCAACTGAAGCTTTCTTT
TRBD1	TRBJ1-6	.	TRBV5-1	CASSVDGTGVSPLHF	TGCGCCAGCAGCGTGGATGGGACAGGGGTGTCACCCCTCCACTTT
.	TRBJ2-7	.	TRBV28	CASRPREVTYEQYF	TGTGCCAGCAGACCTCGTGAGGTTACCTACGAGCAGTACTTC
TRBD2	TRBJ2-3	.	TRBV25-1	CASSPSGSFLYTQYF	TGTGCCAGCAGCCCAAGCGGGAGCTTTTTGTATACGCAGTATTTT
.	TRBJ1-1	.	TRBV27	CASIEFGSMNTEAFF	TGTGCCAGCATCGAGTTCGGGTCGATGAACACTGAAGCTTTCTTT
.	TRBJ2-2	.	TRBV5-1	CASSLAGRGTGELFF	TGCGCCAGCAGCTTGGCCGGAAGGGGCACCGGGGAGCTGTTTTTT
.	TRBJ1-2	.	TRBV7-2	CASSFAPGLYGYTF	TGTGCCAGCAGCTTTGCTCCAGGGTTGTATGGCTACACCTTC
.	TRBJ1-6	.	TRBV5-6	CATKVGSSGNSPLHF	TGTGCCACCAAGGTCGGCAGCTCGGGGAATTCACCCCTCCACTTT
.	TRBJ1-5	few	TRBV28	CASYTGGLNQPQHF	TGTGCCAGTTATACTGGGGGCCTCAATCAGCCCCAGCATTTT
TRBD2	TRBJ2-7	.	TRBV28	CASSQTSGYYEQYF	TGTGCCAGCAGTCAGACTAGCGGCTACTACGAGCAGTACTTC
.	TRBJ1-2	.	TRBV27	CASCCSGSGYTF	TGTGCCAGCTGCTGCTCAGGTTCGGGCTACACCTTC
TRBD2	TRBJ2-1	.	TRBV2	CASSTSGGPLRGNEQFF	TGTGCCAGCTCGACTAGCGGGGGGCCCCTTCGAGGGAATGAGCAGTTCTTC
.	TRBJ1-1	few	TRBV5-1	CASSSGLATEAFF	TGCGCCAGCAGCTCAGGACTGGCGACTGAAGCTTTCTTT
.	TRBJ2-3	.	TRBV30	CAWRLSSRVPPDTQYF	TGTGCCTGGAGACTGAGTAGCCGGGTCCCACCAGATACGCAGTATTTT
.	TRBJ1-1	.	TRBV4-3	CASSQEAGWPFSQGETEAFF	TGCGCCAGCAGCCAAGAAGCGGGGTGGCCTTTCTCCCAGGGAGAGACTGAAGCTTTCTTT
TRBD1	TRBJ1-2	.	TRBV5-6	CASRYTGARWDGYTF	TGTGCCAGCAGGTACACAGGGGCCCGGTGGGATGGCTACACCTTC
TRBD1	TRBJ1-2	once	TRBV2	CASSARGTGNYGYTF	TGTGCCAGCAGCGCCCGAGGGACAGGGAATTATGGCTACACCTTC
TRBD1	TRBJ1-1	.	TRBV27	CASSFSGQGARTEAFF	TGTGCCAGCAGTTTCTCAGGACAGGGGGCCCGGACTGAAGCTTTCTTT
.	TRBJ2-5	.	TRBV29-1	CSALDRTLTQYF	TGCAGCGCACTAGACAGGACCTTAACCCAGTACTTC
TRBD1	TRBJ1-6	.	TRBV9	CASSVAPGQGSNSPLHF	TGTGCCAGCAGCGTGGCCCCGGGACAGGGGAGTAATTCACCCCTCCACTTT
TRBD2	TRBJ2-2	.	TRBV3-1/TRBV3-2	CASRPGAGGYNTGELFF	TGTGCCAGCAGACCGGGAGCGGGGGGCTATAACACCGGGGAGCTGTTTTTT
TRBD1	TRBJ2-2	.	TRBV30	CAWWGQGANGELFF	TGTGCCTGGTGGGGCCAGGGGGCAAACGGGGAGCTGTTTTTT
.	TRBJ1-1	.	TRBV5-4	CASSSRQAFKNTEAFF	TGTGCCAGCAGCTCCAGACAGGCCTTTAAGAACACTGAAGCTTTCTTT
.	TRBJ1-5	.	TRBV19	CASSIVALSNQPQHF	TGTGCCAGTAGTATAGTAGCCCTAAGCAATCAGCCCCAGCATTTT
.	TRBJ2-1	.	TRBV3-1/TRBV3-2	CASSQDGKGFF	TGTGCCAGCAGCCAAGACGGGAAGGGGTTCTTC
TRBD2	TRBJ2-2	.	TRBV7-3	CASSLNRLAGTNTGELFF	TGTGCCAGCAGCTTAAATAGGCTAGCGGGGACGAACACCGGGGAGCTGTTTTTT
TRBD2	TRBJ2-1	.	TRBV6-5	CASTRTSGPYNEQFF	TGTGCCAGCACCAGGACTAGCGGACCCTACAATGAGCAGTTCTTC
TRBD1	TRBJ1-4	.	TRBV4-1	CASSQDGQGAATNEKLFF	TGCGCCAGCAGCCAAGACGGACAGGGGGCTGCAACTAATGAAAAACTGTTTTTT
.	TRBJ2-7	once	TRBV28	CASSLQQGRTTYEQYF	TGTGCCAGCAGTCTACAACAGGGCCGGACCACCTACGAGCAGTACTTC
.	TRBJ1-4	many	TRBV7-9	CASAKGEVATNEKLFF	TGTGCCAGCGCCAAAGGGGAGGTCGCAACTAATGAAAAACTGTTTTTT
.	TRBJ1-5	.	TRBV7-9	CASSFEGVRQPQHF	TGTGCCAGCAGCTTTGAAGGGGTCCGTCAGCCCCAGCATTTT
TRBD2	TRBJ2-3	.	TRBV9	CASSVDEGSGGADTQYF	TGTGCCAGCAGCGTAGACGAAGGGAGTGGGGGGGCAGATACGCAGTATTTT
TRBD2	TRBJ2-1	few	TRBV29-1	CSADRPGTSGVNEQFF	TGCAGCGCCGACAGACCCGGGACTAGCGGGGTCAATGAGCAGTTCTTC
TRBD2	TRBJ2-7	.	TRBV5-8	CASRMRVLAGVHYEQYF	TGTGCCAGCAGGATGAGGGTTTTAGCGGGGGTACACTACGAGCAGTACTTC
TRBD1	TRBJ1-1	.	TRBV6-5	CASRGQVDNTEAFF	TGTGCCAGCAGGGGACAGGTTGATAACACTGAAGCTTTCTTT
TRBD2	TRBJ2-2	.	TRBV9	CASSVGLAGVGGELFF	TGTGCCAGCAGCGTAGGACTAGCGGGAGTTGGCGGGGAGCTGTTTTTT
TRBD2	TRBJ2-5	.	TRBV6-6	CASSQSGLAVGAQYF	TGTGCCAGCAGTCAATCGGGACTAGCGGTTGGGGCCCAGTACTTC
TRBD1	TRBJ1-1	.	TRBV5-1	CASSRGDRGTTEAFF	TGCGCCAGCAGCCGGGGGGACAGGGGGACCACTGAAGCTTTCTTT
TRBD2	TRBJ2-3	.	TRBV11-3	CASSLGRGGLNTQYF	TGTGCCAGCAGCTTGGGGCGGGGGGGCTTAAATACGCAGTATTTT
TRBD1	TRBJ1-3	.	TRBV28	CASSSRQGRFPGNTIYF	TGTGCCAGCAGTTCGCGACAGGGCCGTTTTCCTGGAAACACCATATATTTT
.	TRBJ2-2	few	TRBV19	CASSMFGGTNTGELFF	TGTGCCAGTAGTATGTTCGGAGGGACGAACACCGGGGAGCTGTTTTTT
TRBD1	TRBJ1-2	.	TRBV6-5	CASSPDRDGYTF	TGTGCCAGCAGTCCCGACAGGGATGGCTACACCTTC
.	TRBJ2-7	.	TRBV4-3	CASSRELRGVYEQYF	TGCGCCAGCAGCCGAGAGCTCAGGGGGGTTTACGAGCAGTACTTC
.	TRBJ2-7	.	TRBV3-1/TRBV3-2	CASSHSGASEQYF	TGTGCCAGCAGCCACTCAGGGGCTAGCGAGCAGTACTTC
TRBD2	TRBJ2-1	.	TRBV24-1	CATSGGTSGYDEQFF	TGTGCCACCAGTGGAGGGACTAGCGGGTACGATGAGCAGTTCTTC
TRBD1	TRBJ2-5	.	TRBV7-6	CASSPTGVFRGETQYF	TGTGCCAGCAGCCCGACAGGGGTGTTCAGGGGAGAGACCCAGTACTTC